What follows are 25 T cell receptor beta chains derived from one specimen sequenced in a study of cytomegalovirus exposure and HLA in healthy donors. The PCR ran on 60 Vbeta and 13 Jbeta primers. Clones were sequenced by immunoSEQ multiplex PCR, and TCRdb holds only the in-frame ones, with some missing. The sample shows about 150,000 clones, over 60% of them seen only once. Sequencing used PBMCs. The receptors come from a male donor in good health and CMV-seronegative.

As regards this clone: At one end the junction does not follow the germline gene, possibly because of a read error. The V and J genes are TRBV5-1 and TRBJ1-3, with D possibly TRBD1 on 6 matching bases. From germline, CDR1 is SGHRS and CDR2 YFSETQ. The CDR3 extends over 15 amino acids. DNA for the CDR3: TGCGCCAGCAGCACCGCCGGGACACCTGGTAACACCATATATTTT. Translating it yields CASSTAGTPGNTIYF.

The CDR3 region is CASSAGQGSDIQYF. Written as DNA, the CDR3 is TGCGCCAGCAGCGCCGGACAGGGTTCGGACATTCAGTACTTC. The genes are TRBV5-1 and TRBJ2-4, with 8 bases that match TRBD1. CDR3 length: 14 amino acids. The V segment lost 4 bases and the J segment 8 bases; nucleotides outside the gene matches: 8. CDR1 and CDR2 (germline): SGHRS, YFSETQ.

V is TRBV4-3 and J is TRBJ2-7, with TRBD1 as a possible D gene (5 bases). V was cut by 0 bases and J by 4 bases, with 7 bases left in between. CDR1 is LGHNA and CDR2 is YSLEER in the germline V gene. This CDR3 has 13 amino acids. The CDR3 reads CASSQESGYEQYF. CDR3 bases: TGCGCCAGCAGCCAAGAGTCAGGGTACGAGCAGTACTTC.

This clone was picked up a small number of times. The chain employs TRBV11-3 and TRBJ2-5; D is perhaps TRBD1 (6 bases). Gene TRBJ2-7 matches the end of the DNA better, so the J call may be wrong. From germline, CDR1 is SGHNT and CDR2 YENEEA. The CDR3 is made up of 14 amino acids. CDR3 sequence: CASSLARGAYEQYF. CDR3 coding DNA: TGTGCCAGCAGCTTAGCCAGGGGAGCCTACGAGCAGTACTTC.

CDR3 in amino acids: CASSRPFYEQYF. The CDR3 coding sequence is TGTGCCAGCAGCCGGCCCTTCTACGAGCAGTACTTC. The J gene is TRBJ2-7, the V gene TRBV14; the D is unclear. The ends were cut back, 4 bases at V and 3 bases at J, with 7 bases in the middle. Germline values: CDR1 SGHDN, CDR2 FVKESK. This CDR3 comprises 12 residues.

The chain is built from TRBV15 and TRBJ2-2, with 7 bases matching TRBD1. Trimming removed 4 bases from V and 4 bases from J; junction bases left unmatched: 6. Germline V gives CDR1 LNHNV, CDR2 YYDKDF (reference sequence). The CDR3 extends over 15 amino acids. The CDR3 coding sequence is TGTGCCACCAGCATCGACAGGGCCGGCACCGGGGAGCTGTTTTTT. Amino acids: CATSIDRAGTGELFF.

The chain combines TRBV11-2 with TRBJ2-1; 8 bases line up with TRBD1. The CDR3 length is 13 residues. The V and J ends lost 4 bases and 11 bases, in that order; junction bases with no gene match: 7. Germline assignment: CDR1 SGHAT and CDR2 FQNNGV. CDR3 in DNA: TGTGCCAGCAGCTCCGGACAGGGTCTAAAGCAGTTCTTC. Its translation is CASSSGQGLKQFF.

The CDR3: CASSETGIGYGYTF. The CDR3, as DNA: TGTGCCAGCAGTGAAACAGGGATTGGTTATGGCTACACCTTC. The chain couples TRBV2 to TRBJ1-2; a weak D match, TRBD1 (6 bases). V lost 2 bases, J lost 5 bases, and 12 bases lay in between. The germline CDR1 and CDR2 sequences are SNHLY and FYNNEI. The CDR3 contains 14 residues.

The chain carries TRBV4-1 and TRBJ2-2; 9 bases match TRBD2. Germline values: CDR1 MGHRA, CDR2 YSYEKL. V lost 4 bases to trimming and J lost 5 bases; unmatched junction nucleotides: 8. The CDR3 totals 16 residues. The CDR3 nucleotides are TGCGCCAGCAGCCCCGGGACTAGCCAGGGGACCGGGGAGCTGTTTTTT. Amino acids: CASSPGTSQGTGELFF.

The chain carries TRBV5-4 and TRBJ2-1; possibly TRBD1 for D (6 bases). Trimming cost V 4 bases and J 4 bases, with 24 bases left between them. The germline gives CDR1 SGHNT, CDR2 YYREEE (reference sequence). The CDR3 is 18 residues long. CDR3 in amino acids: CASSTKHYRDAVYNEQFF. DNA for the CDR3: TGTGCCAGCAGCACGAAACATTACAGGGATGCAGTTTACAATGAGCAGTTCTTC.

This chain joins TRBV4-2 and TRBJ1-1; D possibly corresponds to TRBD1 (6 bases). V dropped 2 bases and J dropped 4 bases, with 14 bases sitting between them. This CDR3 has 15 residues. In germline, CDR1 is LGHNA, CDR2 YNFKEQ. The CDR3 here is CASSQPGTLPTEAFF. In nucleotides, the CDR3 is TGTGCCAGCAGCCAACCCGGGACACTCCCCACTGAAGCTTTCTTT.

The chain has TRBV9 and TRBJ2-1; TRBD2 agrees at 9 bases. CDR3 length: 15 residues. Unmatched junction bases numbered 6, after V lost 3 bases and J lost 5 bases. The germline gives CDR1 SGDLS, CDR2 YYNGEE. The DNA for the CDR3 is TGTGCCAGCAGCGGGGGCGGGGGGGCTAACAATGAGCAGTTCTTC. Encoded protein: CASSGGGGANNEQFF.

This clone was counted only a few times. The chain employs TRBV9 and TRBJ2-1; 8 positions match TRBD2. V was clipped by 4 bases and J by 5 bases; unmatched bases: 11. The length of the CDR3 is 16 residues. The V gene's germline CDR1 is SGDLS and CDR2 YYNGEE. The CDR3 sequence: CASSRPGGAGDNEQFF. The CDR3 DNA sequence: TGTGCCAGCAGCCGACCCGGGGGGGCGGGGGACAATGAGCAGTTCTTC. Supplemented by reference TRBV9 and TRBJ2-1, the full variable domain reads DSGVTQTPKHLITATGQRVTLRCSPRSGDLSVYWYQQSLDQGLQFLIQYYNGEERAKGNILERFSAQQFPDLHSELNLSSLELGDSALYFCASSRPGGAGDNEQFFGPGTRLTVL.

This clone occurred a few times. The J gene is TRBJ1-1, the V gene TRBV2; 9 nucleotides align to TRBD1. The length of the CDR3 is 15 residues. J gave up 1 base and V 6 bases, and 6 bases lay outside the gene matches. The germline gives CDR1 SNHLY, CDR2 FYNNEI. This CDR3 is CASSLDRGKNTEAFF. The CDR3, as DNA: TGTGCCAGCAGCCTCGACAGGGGGAAGAACACTGAAGCTTTCTTT.

This CDR3 reads CAWSASGPRRTNEKLFF. The CDR3 DNA sequence: TGTGCCTGGAGTGCAAGCGGGCCGCGGAGAACTAATGAAAAACTGTTTTTT. The rearrangement links TRBV30 to TRBJ1-4; D uncertain. V was cut by 1 base and J by 1 base, with 16 bases left in between. The CDR3 is 17 amino acids. The V gene's germline CDR1 is GTSNPN and CDR2 SVGIG (reference sequence).

The genes are TRBV5-6 and TRBJ2-3, with D possibly matching TRBD2 (6 bases). Germline CDR1 SGHDT, CDR2 YYEEEE. V lost 0 bases and J lost 4, with 15 bases in between. The CDR3 length is 16 residues. The chain's CDR3 is CASSLGRPSGSDTQYF. The DNA for the CDR3 is TGTGCCAGCAGCTTGGGGCGGCCCAGCGGGTCAGATACGCAGTATTTT.

This chain connects TRBV14 to TRBJ2-1; possible D gene TRBD1, 6 bases. Germline V gene data show CDR1 as SGHDN and CDR2 as FVKESK. The CDR3 is made up of 16 amino acids. Trimming shortened V by 4 bases and J by 6 bases, and 19 bases separated the two germline ends. In DNA form, the CDR3 reads TGTGCCAGCAGCCCCAAACGGGAAAGGGGGTCCAATGAGCAGTTCTTC. Its protein product is CASSPKRERGSNEQFF.

The chain recombines TRBV6-5 with TRBJ1-4, with 7 bases identical to TRBD1. CDR3 length equals 15 residues. From germline, CDR1 is MNHEY and CDR2 SVGAGI. V lost 0 bases, J lost 6 bases, and 4 bases stayed unmatched. As DNA, the CDR3 is TGTGCCAGCAGTTACTCGGTCAGGGGGGATGAAAAACTGTTTTTT. This codes for CASSYSVRGDEKLFF.

V gene TRBV7-3 combines with J gene TRBJ2-7; D gene unclear. CDR1 is SGHTA, CDR2 FQGTGA, per germline. The V gene lost 5 bases and the J gene lost 2 bases, with 10 bases spanning the gap. This CDR3 has 13 amino acids. DNA of the CDR3: TGTGCCAGCAGCCCGTCGAGCCCCTACGAGCAGTACTTC. Protein sequence: CASSPSSPYEQYF.

This clone was detected a few times. The rearrangement links TRBV28 to TRBJ2-7; the D gene is possibly TRBD1 (5 bases). V lost 7 bases, J lost 0 bases, and 10 bases lay in between. Germline CDR1 is MDHEN and CDR2 is SYDVKM. The CDR3 loop spans 13 amino acids. CDR3 amino acids: CASTDKPSYEQYF. The CDR3 DNA reads as TGTGCCAGCACGGACAAGCCCTCCTACGAGCAGTACTTC.

V usage is TRBV6-6 and J usage is TRBJ2-7; a possible D gene is TRBD1 (6 bases). Looked up from germline, CDR1 is MNHNY and CDR2 is SVGAGI (reference sequence). The V and J ends lost 6 bases and 2 bases respectively, with 11 bases between them. The CDR3 loop spans 13 amino acids. CDR3 coding DNA: TGTGCCAGCAGAGGGGGAATAACCTACGAGCAGTACTTC. It specifies CASRGGITYEQYF.

In this sample, this clone turned up once. V and J are TRBV7-3 and TRBJ1-3; tentative D call: TRBD1 (6 bases). Germline V gene sequence: CDR1 SGHTA, CDR2 FQGTGA. This CDR3 spans 13 amino acids. V was trimmed by 5 bases and J by 2 bases, leaving 7 bases between them. The CDR3 sequence is CASSTGTGNTIYF. The CDR3 bases are TGTGCCAGCAGCACAGGGACTGGAAACACCATATATTTT.

This sequence joins TRBV7-3 and TRBJ2-2; TRBD2 matches 9 bases. Germline CDR1 and CDR2: SGHTA and FQGTGA. With V trimmed by 1 base and J by 9 bases, 9 bases remained unmatched. This CDR3 is built from 16 residues. In DNA, the CDR3 is TGTGCCAGCAGCTTAATCGCGGCTAGCGGGAATAGGGAGCTGTTTTTT. Translating it yields CASSLIAASGNRELFF.

Only a few counts were recorded for this clone. In the same sample, other DNA sequences code for this CDR3. The chain carries TRBV18 and TRBJ2-1; 13 bases fit TRBD2. The germline CDR1 and CDR2 sequences are KGHSH and LQKENI. J gave up 6 bases and V 6 bases, and 5 bases lay outside the gene matches. The CDR3 runs 15 residues. This CDR3 reads CASSPTSGGANEQFF. The CDR3 coding sequence is TGTGCCAGCTCGCCCACTAGCGGGGGGGCCAATGAGCAGTTCTTC.

V usage is TRBV5-1 and J usage is TRBJ2-1; D is uncertain. CDR3 length equals 15 residues. The germline V gene encodes CDR1 SGHRS and CDR2 YFSETQ. Trimming removed 0 bases at V and 3 bases at J, with 10 bases between. The CDR3 DNA reads TGCGCCAGCAGCTTGGGATCGCTAGACTACAATGAGCAGTTCTTC. This gives the protein CASSLGSLDYNEQFF.